Listed here are 16 T cell receptor beta chains from one sample, sequenced in a study of Ad26.COV2.S vaccination and SARS-CoV-2 variants. The table came from immunoSEQ multiplex PCR; TCRdb's copy has only in-frame clones and leaves some out. The table includes a few hundred thousand clones, 80% to 90% detected once. Described treatment: 19 received Ad26.COV2.S at low or high dose, single or two shots; 5 received placebo; per-sample allocation not given. It was on day 63 after the first vaccine or placebo injection that samples were taken. Sequenced here: peripheral blood, sampled in a trial of Ad26.COV2.S vaccine versus placebo. All receptors derive from a person between 18 and 60 years old who received the Ad26.COV2.S COVID-19 vaccine or a placebo.

Concerning this clone itself: One junction end disagrees with the germline gene, perhaps due to a read error. The gene calls are TRBV4-2 and TRBJ1-4; D unclear. There are 14 residues in the CDR3. CDR1 is LGHNA and CDR2 is YNFKEQ in the germline V gene. This chain's CDR3 is CASRQEGLGEKLFF. The CDR3 coding sequence is TGTGCCAGCAGGCAAGAGGGCTTGGGGGAAAAACTGTTTTTT.

In its sample, this clone was seen once. V gene TRBV4-2 combines with J gene TRBJ2-7; no clear D. This CDR3 comprises 11 residues. Germline CDR1 reads LGHNA; CDR2 reads YNFKEQ. Trimming removed 3 bases from V and 6 bases from J, with 6 bases in between. The CDR3 reads CASSHRTEQYF. The CDR3 region has the DNA TGTGCCAGCAGCCACAGAACCGAGCAGTACTTC.

This CDR3 is CASSEGLQGNSPLHF. The CDR3 DNA is TGTGCCAGCAGTGAAGGCTTGCAGGGAAATTCACCCCTCCACTTT. V and J are TRBV6-1 and TRBJ1-6; tentatively, D is TRBD1 (5 bases). The CDR3 is 15 amino acids. Trimming cost V 1 base and J 7 bases, with 11 bases left between them. Germline CDR1 MNHNS, CDR2 SASEGT.

The chain uses TRBV29-1 and TRBJ1-1; D possibly corresponds to TRBD1 (6 bases). V lost 8 bases, J lost 4 bases, and 17 bases lay in between. This CDR3 spans 13 amino acids. The germline CDR1 and CDR2 sequences are SQVTM and ANQGSEA. DNA of the CDR3: TGCAGCACTCAGGGGTACGGGATCACTGAAGCTTTCTTT. Translation: CSTQGYGITEAFF.

The gene calls are TRBV6-1 and TRBJ1-4; a possible D gene is TRBD1 (5 bases). Germline CDR1 is MNHNS and CDR2 is SASEGT. Trimming took off 2 bases at V and 6 bases at J, with 10 bases between the two ends. CDR3 length: 14 residues. DNA of the CDR3: TGTGCCAGCAGTGAACGGGGGTCGGATGAAAAACTGTTTTTT. Its translation is CASSERGSDEKLFF.

A remark on this clone: Other DNA sequences in the same sample also yield this CDR3. J is TRBJ1-1 and V is TRBV30; 7 bases match TRBD1. CDR1 is GTSNPN, CDR2 SVGIG, per germline (reference sequence). The CDR3 is made up of 12 amino acids. The ends lost 1 base at V and 5 bases at J; junction bases unmatched: 1. In DNA form, the CDR3 reads TGTGCCTGGAGTGCAGGGGGTACTGAAGCTTTCTTT. Protein: CAWSAGGTEAFF.

This clone was detected a few times. The gene calls are TRBV6-5 and TRBJ1-2, with TRBD1 identical over 7 bases. The CDR3 has 14 amino acids. CDR1 is MNHEY, CDR2 SVGAGI, per germline. The trim removed 5 bases at V and 4 bases at J, leaving 7 bases unmatched. CDR3 bases: TGTGCCAGCAGTCGTGACAGGGCTCCCTATGGCTACACCTTC. Protein: CASSRDRAPYGYTF.

This sequence joins TRBV6-5 and TRBJ1-4, with D maybe TRBD1 (5 bases). Germline V lookup: CDR1 MNHEY, CDR2 SVGAGI. The CDR3 totals 13 residues. The V gene lost 7 bases and the J gene lost 8 bases, with 14 bases spanning the gap. The CDR3 spells CASTRDRGEKLFF. CDR3 nucleotides: TGTGCCAGCACCCGGGACCGCGGGGAAAAACTGTTTTTT.

The chain couples TRBV5-1 to TRBJ2-2; 7 bases agree with TRBD1. Losses at the gene ends were 5 bases for V and 2 bases for J; bases not matched to a gene: 9. CDR1 is SGHRS, CDR2 YFSETQ, per germline. This CDR3 has 16 residues. Here the CDR3 DNA reads TGCGCCAGCAGACCTTTGACAGGGTCTAACACCGGGGAGCTGTTTTTT. Translating gives CASRPLTGSNTGELFF.

The chain uses TRBV24-1 and TRBJ2-2; 11 positions match TRBD1. J gave up 5 bases and V 7 bases, and 8 bases lay outside the gene matches. The V gene's germline CDR1 is KGHDR and CDR2 SFDVKD. The CDR3 sequence is 16 residues long. CDR3 coding DNA: TGTGCCACCAGCGATCAGGGACAGGGGGAGACCGGGGAGCTGTTTTTT. As protein: CATSDQGQGETGELFF.

J is TRBJ1-4 and V is TRBV11-2; unclear D gene. The CDR3 has 14 residues. The V end was cut by 1 base, the J end by 0 bases, with 3 bases between. The germline CDR1 and CDR2 sequences are SGHAT and FQNNGV. CDR3: CASSLGSTNEKLFF. CDR3 DNA: TGTGCCAGCAGCTTAGGGTCAACTAATGAAAAACTGTTTTTT. The full variable domain, rest sourced from reference TRBV11-2 and TRBJ1-4, is EAGVAQSPRYKIIEKRQSVAFWCNPISGHATLYWYQQILGQGPKLLIQFQNNGVVDDSQLPKDRFSAERLKGVDSTLKIQPAKLEDSAVYLCASSLGSTNEKLFFGSGTQLSVL.

The J gene is TRBJ1-6, the V gene TRBV18, with TRBD1 as a possible D gene (5 bases). Germline-derived CDR1 and CDR2 are KGHSH and LQKENI. Deletions cut 8 bases from V and 6 bases from J, with 17 bases between. The CDR3 extends over 15 amino acids. CDR3 in amino acids: CASKDRAGGNSPLHF. Written as DNA, the CDR3 is TGTGCCAGCAAAGACAGAGCCGGAGGTAATTCACCCCTCCACTTT.

The table lists this clone with a count of one. J is TRBJ2-2 and V is TRBV27; D remains ambiguous. The CDR3 is 14 residues long. Germline loops: CDR1 MNHEY, CDR2 SMNVEV (reference sequence). Trimming shortened V by 6 bases and J by 0 bases, and 8 bases separated the two germline ends. CDR3 residues: CASRKGTNTGELFF. CDR3 coding DNA: TGTGCCAGCAGAAAGGGAACGAACACCGGGGAGCTGTTTTTT.

This sequence joins TRBV11-3 and TRBJ2-3, with unresolved D. The CDR3 is 13 residues long. Germline V gene data show CDR1 as SGHNT and CDR2 as YENEEA. Deletions cut 7 bases from V and 0 bases from J, with 8 bases between. This CDR3 reads CASKGASTDTQYF. CDR3 sequence (DNA): TGTGCCAGCAAGGGCGCTAGCACAGATACGCAGTATTTT.

The V gene is TRBV7-6, the J gene TRBJ1-4; weak D call: TRBD1 (6 bases). This CDR3 has 16 amino acids. CDR1 is SGHVS and CDR2 is FNYEAQ in the germline V gene. The V and J ends lost 1 base and 8 bases respectively, with 17 bases between them. The CDR3 sequence is CASSLVTAGDSEKLFF. The CDR3 DNA reads as TGTGCCAGCAGCTTAGTTACGGCAGGGGATTCAGAAAAACTGTTTTTT.

The genes are TRBV7-9 and TRBJ1-1; TRBD1 aligns across 8 bases. Trimming removed 5 bases from V and 1 base from J; junction bases left unmatched: 6. CDR3 length: 15 residues. Germline V CDR1 and CDR2: SEHNR, FQNEAQ (reference sequence). Written as DNA, the CDR3 is TGTGCCAGCAGCCGGGACAGGCCATGGAACACTGAAGCTTTCTTT. This codes for CASSRDRPWNTEAFF. Full variable domain (remainder filled in from reference TRBV7-9 and TRBJ1-1): DTGVSQNPRHKITKRGQNVTFRCDPISEHNRLYWYRQTLGQGPEFLTYFQNEAQLEKSRLLSDRFSAERPKGSFSTLEIQRTEQGDSAMYLCASSRDRPWNTEAFFGQGTRLTVV.